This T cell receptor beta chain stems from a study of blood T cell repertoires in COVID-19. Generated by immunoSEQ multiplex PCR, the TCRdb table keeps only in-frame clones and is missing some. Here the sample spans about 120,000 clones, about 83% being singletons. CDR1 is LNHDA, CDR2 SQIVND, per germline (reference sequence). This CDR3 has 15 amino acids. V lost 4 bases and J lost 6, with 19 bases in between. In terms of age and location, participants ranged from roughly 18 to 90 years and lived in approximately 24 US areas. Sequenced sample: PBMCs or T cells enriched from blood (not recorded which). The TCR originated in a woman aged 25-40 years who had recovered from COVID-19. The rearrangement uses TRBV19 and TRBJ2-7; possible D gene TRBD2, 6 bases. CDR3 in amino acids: CASSKTSTTVLEQYF. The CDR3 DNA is TGTGCCAGTAGTAAGACTAGTACGACGGTCCTCGAGCAGTACTTC.